These T cell receptor beta chains were read from a single sample in a study of PD-1 blockade in classical Hodgkin lymphoma. The assay was immunoSEQ multiplex PCR, and TCRdb's table has in-frame clones only and misses some. In the table there are 10,000 to 15,000 clones, 70% to 85% of which are singletons. The specimen comprised CD8+ T cells from blood, sampled at baseline. The receptors were gathered from a human donor with classical Hodgkin lymphoma. Each CDR3 is given with its conserved first and last residue. D genes are given only for firm matches.

>.|TRBV6-6|TRBJ2-2
CASSPNTGELFF
>TRBD1|TRBV25-1|TRBJ1-1
CASSEYTGGYYTEAFF
>TRBD1|TRBV6-4|TRBJ2-1
CASSDGAGGYNEQFF
>.|TRBV2|TRBJ2-7
CAKGGTHSSYEQYF
>.|TRBV19|TRBJ1-3
CATEDSPTGNTIYF
>TRBD1|TRBV4-3|TRBJ2-2
CASSRHRDRFTGELFF
>TRBD1|TRBV7-8|TRBJ2-2
CASSLAARTGFTGELFF
>TRBD1|TRBV27|TRBJ1-6
CASSIDRVSPLHF
>.|TRBV20-1|TRBJ1-1
CSPRGTEAFF
>TRBD2|TRBV27|TRBJ2-3
CASRGLAGPINTQYF
>TRBD1|TRBV19|TRBJ1-1
CASSHGSGGTEAFF
>.|TRBV6-5|TRBJ1-2
CASSPQPGANYGYTF
>.|TRBV6-6|TRBJ2-1
CASSYSGLEQFF
>.|TRBV7-9|TRBJ1-1
CASSKGPDEAFF
>TRBD1|TRBV13|TRBJ2-7
CASSPGQGIVYEQYF
>.|TRBV2|TRBJ1-5
CASSQTGLDQPQHF
>.|TRBV7-8|TRBJ2-2
CASSLVGITGELFF
>TRBD2|TRBV4-3|TRBJ2-2
CASSQRLAGAGENAGELFF
>TRBD2|TRBV4-3|TRBJ2-7
CASSQGRASGAAGEQYF
>TRBD1|TRBV4-1|TRBJ1-4
CASSQERGQGYNEKLFF
>.|TRBV6-5|TRBJ2-1
CASSLGDHNEQFF
>.|TRBV28|TRBJ2-7
CASSFRFWYEQYF
>.|TRBV19|TRBJ2-1
CASGTQGSEQFF
>.|TRBV5-5|TRBJ2-5
CASSLGPGETQYF
>.|TRBV6-1|TRBJ2-7
CASSEAPGRPFFYEQYF
>.|TRBV19|TRBJ1-1
CASSFGESTEAFF
>.|TRBV6-6|TRBJ2-5
CASSSHHREEYF
>.|TRBV6-1|TRBJ1-2
CASSQRGWRNYGYTF
>.|TRBV5-4|TRBJ1-6
CASSFLGSYNSPLHF
>.|TRBV2|TRBJ1-6
CASVLGTSLPLHF
>.|TRBV7-9|TRBJ2-2
CASSFGTDGELFF
>TRBD1|TRBV29-1|TRBJ2-2
CSVDGTANTGELFF
>.|TRBV11-2|TRBJ2-7
CASSLGQWSSYEQYF
>.|TRBV6-1|TRBJ2-1
CASRFWTDPTIGQFF
>TRBD1|TRBV19|TRBJ2-7
CASSIGGQGTYEQYF
>TRBD1|TRBV4-2|TRBJ2-7
CASSQTGTGKYEQYF
>TRBD2|TRBV13|TRBJ2-1
CASSPGTSGLNEQFF
>.|TRBV7-8|TRBJ1-1
CASSLSPGQRAFF
>.|TRBV7-9|TRBJ2-7
CASSWRVYEQYF
>.|TRBV2|TRBJ1-2
CASGGASNYGYTF
>TRBD1|TRBV6-1|TRBJ2-5
CASSEGGTGYF
>.|TRBV11-3|TRBJ1-1
CASSLGDTEAFF
>TRBD1|TRBV19|TRBJ2-2
CASSIAGQGAGGELFF
>.|TRBV15|TRBJ1-4
CATSPTRGFGEKLFF
>.|TRBV30|TRBJ1-2
CAWSEGGGYTF
>.|TRBV5-5|TRBJ2-1
CASSLGEAEQFF
>.|TRBV10-1|TRBJ2-3
CASSESKLTDTQYF
>.|TRBV7-8|TRBJ1-5
CASRRRGPDQPQHF
>.|TRBV2|TRBJ2-7
CASRSYSYEQYF
>.|TRBV7-3|TRBJ2-3
CASSLGPTTDTQYF